This T cell receptor (beta chain) originates from a study of blood T cell repertoires in COVID-19. Study-wide background: Both acute and convalescent COVID-19 samples were obtained from the United States, Italy and Spain. The analysed material was cDNA or gDNA that came from T cells, B-cell-depleted T cells, or PBMCs.

The CDR3 is made up of 15 amino acids. Germline V gene data show CDR1 as SGHVS and CDR2 as FNYEAQ. V lost 5 bases and J lost 4; bases outside the gene matches: 6. Original handling: From reference gene primer amplification, estimates of nucleated cell counts were derived. Data came from immunoSEQ multiplex PCR; TCRdb stores just in-frame clones and leaves some out. V and J calls and clone size are those listed in that table; D and trimming were worked out from the DNA. The repertoire has over 400,000 clones, approximately 85% of them found once; the top ten carry approximately 3%. Source material: peripheral blood. The sequence came from a human donor in a cohort sampled during active COVID-19. The chain has TRBV7-6 and TRBJ2-1; TRBD2 agrees at 9 bases. CDR3 region: CASSPLAGPYNEQFF. As DNA, the CDR3 is TGTGCCAGCAGCCCGCTAGCGGGACCATACAATGAGCAGTTCTTC.